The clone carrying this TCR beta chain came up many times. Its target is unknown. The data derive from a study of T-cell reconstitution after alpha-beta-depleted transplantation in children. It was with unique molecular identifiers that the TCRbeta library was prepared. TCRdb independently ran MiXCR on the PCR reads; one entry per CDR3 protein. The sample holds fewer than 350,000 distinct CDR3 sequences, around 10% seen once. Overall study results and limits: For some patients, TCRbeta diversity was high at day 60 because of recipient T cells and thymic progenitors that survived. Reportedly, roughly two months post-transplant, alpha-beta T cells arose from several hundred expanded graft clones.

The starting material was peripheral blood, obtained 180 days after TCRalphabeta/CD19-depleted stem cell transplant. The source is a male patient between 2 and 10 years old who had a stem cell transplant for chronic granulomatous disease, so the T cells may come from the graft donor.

DNA of the CDR3: TGTGCCAGCGAAAGCTACAATGAGCAGTTCTTC. Its protein product is CASESYNEQFF. The chain recombines TRBV28 with TRBJ2-1; D is unclear. Per germline, CDR1 MDHEN and CDR2 SYDVKM. The CDR3 is made up of 11 amino acids. Deletions cut 8 bases from V and 3 bases from J, with 5 bases between.